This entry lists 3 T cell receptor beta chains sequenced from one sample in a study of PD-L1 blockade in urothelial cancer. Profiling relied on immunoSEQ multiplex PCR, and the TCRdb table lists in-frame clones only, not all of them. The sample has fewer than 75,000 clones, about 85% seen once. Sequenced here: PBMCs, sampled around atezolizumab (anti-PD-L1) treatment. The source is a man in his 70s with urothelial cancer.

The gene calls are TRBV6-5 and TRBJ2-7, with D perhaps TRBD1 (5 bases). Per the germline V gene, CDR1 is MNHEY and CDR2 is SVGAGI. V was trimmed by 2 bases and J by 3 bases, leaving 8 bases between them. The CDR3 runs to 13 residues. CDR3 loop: CASSYDSNYEQYF. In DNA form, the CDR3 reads TGTGCCAGCAGTTACGACAGTAACTACGAGCAGTACTTC.

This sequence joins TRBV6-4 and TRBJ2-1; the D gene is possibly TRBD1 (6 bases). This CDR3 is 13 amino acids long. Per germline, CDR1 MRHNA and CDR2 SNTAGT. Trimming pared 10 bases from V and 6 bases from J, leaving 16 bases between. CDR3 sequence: CATARGIGNEQFF. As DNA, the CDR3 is TGTGCCACTGCGAGGGGGATAGGCAATGAGCAGTTCTTC.

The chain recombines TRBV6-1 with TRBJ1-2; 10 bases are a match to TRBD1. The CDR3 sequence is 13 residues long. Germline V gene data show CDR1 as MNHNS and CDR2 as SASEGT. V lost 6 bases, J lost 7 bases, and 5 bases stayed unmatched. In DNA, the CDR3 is TGTGCCAGCAGGAGACAGGGGGCTGGTGGCTACACCTTC. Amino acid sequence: CASRRQGAGGYTF.